A single TCR beta chain is shown here with its context. Its antigen is not known. The method was immunoSEQ multiplex PCR; TCRdb's version includes in-frame clones alone and lacks a portion of them. Among 100,000 to 130,000 clones listed, around 90% were seen once. The source of the sample is a study of T cell responses to AZD1222 COVID-19 vaccine. The V segment lost 8 bases and the J segment 0 bases; nucleotides outside the gene matches: 3. Germline V gives CDR1 SNHLY, CDR2 FYNNEI. This CDR3 is 14 amino acids long. Study-wide results and caveats: Clonal diversity may have been underestimated in mostly white British donors. No day 14 peak samples; only post-peak repertoires were characterized. Vaccination with two AZD1222 doses was followed by a rise in Spike-specific TCR breadth and depth. Only a handful of AZD1222 recipients, several in all, had baseline seropositivity.

This TCR derives from an adult in good health. The gene calls are TRBV2 and TRBJ2-2; 7 bases align to TRBD1. The sample in question was peripheral blood, obtained on day 0 of AZD1222 vaccination. This chain's CDR3 is CASDRDANTGELFF. CDR3 DNA sequence: TGTGCCAGCGACAGGGACGCGAACACCGGGGAGCTGTTTTTT.